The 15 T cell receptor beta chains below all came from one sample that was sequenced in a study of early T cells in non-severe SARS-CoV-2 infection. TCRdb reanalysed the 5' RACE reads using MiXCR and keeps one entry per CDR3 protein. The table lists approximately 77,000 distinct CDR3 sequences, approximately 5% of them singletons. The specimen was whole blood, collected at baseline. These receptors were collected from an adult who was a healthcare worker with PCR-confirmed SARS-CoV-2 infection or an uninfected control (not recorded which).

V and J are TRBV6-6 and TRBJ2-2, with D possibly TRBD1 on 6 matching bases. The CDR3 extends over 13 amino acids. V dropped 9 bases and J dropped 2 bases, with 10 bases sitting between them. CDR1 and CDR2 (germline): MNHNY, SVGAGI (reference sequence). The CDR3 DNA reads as TGTGCCAGTGACAGGACCAACACCGGGGAGCTGTTTTTT. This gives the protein CASDRTNTGELFF.

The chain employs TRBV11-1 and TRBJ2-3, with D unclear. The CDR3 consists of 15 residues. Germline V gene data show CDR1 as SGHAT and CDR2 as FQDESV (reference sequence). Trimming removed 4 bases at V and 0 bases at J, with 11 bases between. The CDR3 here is CASSWFSRSTDTQYF. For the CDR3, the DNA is TGTGCCAGCAGCTGGTTCTCGAGGAGCACAGATACGCAGTATTTT.

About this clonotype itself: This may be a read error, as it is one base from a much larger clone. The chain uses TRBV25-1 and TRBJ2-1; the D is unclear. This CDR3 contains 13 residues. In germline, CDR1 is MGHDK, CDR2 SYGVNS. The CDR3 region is CANSESTYNEQFF. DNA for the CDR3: TGTGCCAACAGTGAATCGACGTACAATGAGCAGTTCTTC.

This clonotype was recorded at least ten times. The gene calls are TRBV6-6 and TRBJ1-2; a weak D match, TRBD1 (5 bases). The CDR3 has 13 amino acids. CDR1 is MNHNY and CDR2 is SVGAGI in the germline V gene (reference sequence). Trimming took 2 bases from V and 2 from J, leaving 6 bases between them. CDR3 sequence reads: CASSYRDNYGYTF. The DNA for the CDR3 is TGTGCCAGCAGTTACCGGGACAACTATGGCTACACCTTC.

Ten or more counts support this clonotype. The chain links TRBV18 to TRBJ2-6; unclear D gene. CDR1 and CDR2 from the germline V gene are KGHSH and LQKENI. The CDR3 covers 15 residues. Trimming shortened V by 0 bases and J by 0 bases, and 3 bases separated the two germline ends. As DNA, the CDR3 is TGTGCCAGCTCACCACCCGGCTCTGGGGCCAACGTCCTGACTTTC. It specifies CASSPPGSGANVLTF.

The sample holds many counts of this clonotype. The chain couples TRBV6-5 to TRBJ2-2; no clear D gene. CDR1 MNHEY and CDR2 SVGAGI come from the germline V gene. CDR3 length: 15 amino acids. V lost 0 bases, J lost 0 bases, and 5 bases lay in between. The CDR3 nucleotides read TGTGCCAGCAGTTACTCGACGTCGAACACCGGGGAGCTGTTTTTT. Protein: CASSYSTSNTGELFF.

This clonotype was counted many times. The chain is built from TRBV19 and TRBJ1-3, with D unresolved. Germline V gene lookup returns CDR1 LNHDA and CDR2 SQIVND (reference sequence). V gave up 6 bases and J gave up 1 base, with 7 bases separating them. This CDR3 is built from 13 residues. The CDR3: CASSSESGNTIYF. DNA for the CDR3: TGTGCCAGTAGCTCGGAATCTGGAAACACCATATATTTT.

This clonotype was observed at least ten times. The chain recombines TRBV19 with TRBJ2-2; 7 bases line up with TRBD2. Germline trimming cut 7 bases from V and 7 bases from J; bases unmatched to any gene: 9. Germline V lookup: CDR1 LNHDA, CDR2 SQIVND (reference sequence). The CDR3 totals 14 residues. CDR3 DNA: TGTGCCAGTACTCCGGTAGCGGGCCTCGGGGAGCTGTTTTTT. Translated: CASTPVAGLGELFF.

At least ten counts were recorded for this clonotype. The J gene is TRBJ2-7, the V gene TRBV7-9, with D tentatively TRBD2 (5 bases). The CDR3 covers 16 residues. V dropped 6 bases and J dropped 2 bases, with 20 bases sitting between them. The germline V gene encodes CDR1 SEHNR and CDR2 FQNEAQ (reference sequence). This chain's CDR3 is CASRPPQEVLPYEQYF. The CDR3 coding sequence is TGTGCCAGCAGGCCGCCCCAGGAGGTCTTACCCTACGAGCAGTACTTC.

In nucleotides, the CDR3 is TGCAGTGCTCAGAGACCGGGACAGGGGTCTAACTATGGCTACACCTTC. Translation gives CSAQRPGQGSNYGYTF. The rearrangement joins TRBV20-1 to TRBJ1-2, with TRBD1 matching 10 bases. The CDR3 has 16 amino acids. Germline V CDR1 and CDR2: DFQATT, SNEGSKA (reference sequence). V lost 5 bases, J lost 0 bases, and 9 bases stayed unmatched.

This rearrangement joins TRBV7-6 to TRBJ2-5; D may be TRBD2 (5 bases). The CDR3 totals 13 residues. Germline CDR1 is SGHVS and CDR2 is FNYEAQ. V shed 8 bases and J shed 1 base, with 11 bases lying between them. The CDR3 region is CASAPRGQETQYF. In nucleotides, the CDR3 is TGTGCCAGCGCCCCCCGGGGCCAAGAGACCCAGTACTTC.

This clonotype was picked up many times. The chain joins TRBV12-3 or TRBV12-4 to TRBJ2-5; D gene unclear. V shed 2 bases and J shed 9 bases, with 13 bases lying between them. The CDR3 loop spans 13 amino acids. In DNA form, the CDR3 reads TGTGCCAGCAGTTTATCCGCGACTTCGCCCCAGTACTTC. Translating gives CASSLSATSPQYF.

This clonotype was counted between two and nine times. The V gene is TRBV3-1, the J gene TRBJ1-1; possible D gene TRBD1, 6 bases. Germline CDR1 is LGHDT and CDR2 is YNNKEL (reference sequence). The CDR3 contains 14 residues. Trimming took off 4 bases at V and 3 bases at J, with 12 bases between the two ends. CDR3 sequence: CASSPAPGDTEAFF. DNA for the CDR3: TGTGCCAGCAGCCCGGCCCCAGGGGACACTGAAGCTTTCTTT.

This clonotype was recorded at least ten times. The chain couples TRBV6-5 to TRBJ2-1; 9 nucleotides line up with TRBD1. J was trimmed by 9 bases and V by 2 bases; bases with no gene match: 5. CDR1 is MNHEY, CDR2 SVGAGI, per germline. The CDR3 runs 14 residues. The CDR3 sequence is CASSYTGQGAEQFF. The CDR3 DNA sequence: TGTGCCAGCAGTTACACGGGACAGGGAGCTGAGCAGTTCTTC.

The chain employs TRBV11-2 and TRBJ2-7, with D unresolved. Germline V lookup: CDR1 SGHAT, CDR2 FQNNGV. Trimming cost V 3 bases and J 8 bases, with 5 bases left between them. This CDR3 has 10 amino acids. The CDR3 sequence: CASSFEKQYF. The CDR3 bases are TGTGCCAGCAGCTTTGAAAAGCAGTACTTC.